The 9 T cell receptor beta chains listed next were all sequenced from one sample in a study of shared clonotypes between healthy human individuals (dated by TCRdb to about 2020). The library was prepared using the immunoSEQ multiplex PCR assay. Held by TCRdb, this immuneACCESS table contains in-frame sequences only and omits some clones. Under half of the omission traces to an unresolved V gene where checked; the cause of the rest is unknown. For this sample there are roughly 2.1 million clones; around 93% appear just once. The leading ten clones occupy around 1.7% of the sample. CD8 naive samples were obtained by positive selection for CCR7 among CD45RO-negative cells, yielding a CD45RA+CCR7+ population from which TemRA cells were excluded. Material: naive CD8+ T cells from PBMCs. This specimen's cell subset or site label, interpreted: CD45RA+CCR7+. The receptor set was obtained from a man between 18 and 35 years old in good health. Some clones in this sample may be carry-over from other donors' samples.

The chain couples TRBV15 to TRBJ2-1; 9 bases are shared with TRBD1. V shed 1 base, J shed 4 bases, and the junction held 5 bases outside the gene matches. The CDR3 has 16 amino acids. Germline CDR1 and CDR2: LNHNV and YYDKDF (reference sequence). CDR3 DNA: TGTGCCACCAGCAGAGGATGGGACAGGGAATACAATGAGCAGTTCTTC. The encoded protein is CATSRGWDREYNEQFF.

This chain links TRBV6-6 with TRBJ2-5; 7 bases agree with TRBD1. V shed 5 bases and J 2 bases; nucleotides not matched to a gene: 2. The CDR3 contains 13 residues. Germline V gives CDR1 MNHNY, CDR2 SVGAGI (reference sequence). The CDR3 region is CASSRDRQETQYF. DNA for the CDR3: TGTGCCAGCAGTCGGGACAGACAAGAGACCCAGTACTTC.

V is TRBV5-1 and J is TRBJ2-7; a possible D gene is TRBD2 (7 bases). Per the germline V gene, CDR1 is SGHRS and CDR2 is YFSETQ. Trimming cost V 2 bases and J 6 bases, with 24 bases left between them. The CDR3 runs 17 residues. The CDR3 sequence: CASSFGSRDGGLGEQYF. CDR3 nucleotides: TGCGCCAGCAGCTTTGGGAGCCGGGACGGGGGGCTTGGCGAGCAGTACTTC.

The rearrangement links TRBV5-1 to TRBJ2-3, with D unclear. The CDR3 covers 15 residues. V was clipped by 0 bases and J by 4 bases, with 12 bases between them. Germline V gene lookup returns CDR1 SGHRS and CDR2 YFSETQ. The CDR3 DNA sequence: TGCGCCAGCAGCTTGGCCCCTAACGGAGCAGATACGCAGTATTTT. Translating it yields CASSLAPNGADTQYF.

This chain joins TRBV4-1 and TRBJ2-7; TRBD1 aligns across 7 bases. Germline lookup yields CDR1 MGHRA and CDR2 YSYEKL. The CDR3 spans 13 residues. Trimming at V came to 3 bases and at J to 6 bases, leaving 5 bases not matched to a gene. The DNA for the CDR3 is TGCGCCAGCAGCCAGAGACAGGGCCGCGAGCAGTACTTC. It specifies CASSQRQGREQYF.

The genes are TRBV19 and TRBJ1-1; 10 nucleotides line up with TRBD1. With V trimmed by 1 base and J by 1 base, 9 bases remained unmatched. This CDR3 contains 18 residues. Germline CDR1 and CDR2: LNHDA and SQIVND (reference sequence). The CDR3 nucleotides read TGTGCCAGTAGTATAGGAAGGGGACAGGGGAAGAAGAACACTGAAGCTTTCTTT. The encoded protein is CASSIGRGQGKKNTEAFF.

The V gene is TRBV13, the J gene TRBJ1-2; 7 bases are shared with TRBD1. V shed 5 bases, J shed 8 bases, and the junction held 14 bases outside the gene matches. In germline, CDR1 is PRHDT, CDR2 FYEKMQ (reference sequence). The CDR3 spans 15 residues. CDR3: CASSAASQGSEGYTF. The CDR3, as DNA: TGTGCCAGCAGCGCCGCCTCACAGGGGAGTGAGGGCTACACCTTC.

The rearrangement joins TRBV27 to TRBJ1-2; D may be TRBD1 (6 bases). CDR3 length: 13 amino acids. Between the trimmed V and J ends, which lost 5 bases and 2 bases, there was a span of 9 bases. CDR1 is MNHEY and CDR2 is SMNVEV in the germline V gene (reference sequence). CDR3 amino acids: CASSNDRNYGYTF. Here the CDR3 DNA reads TGTGCCAGCAGTAACGACAGGAACTATGGCTACACCTTC.

This chain links TRBV27 with TRBJ1-4; perhaps TRBD1 as D (6 bases). This CDR3 is built from 13 residues. Germline CDR1 is MNHEY and CDR2 is SMNVEV (reference sequence). V was trimmed by 8 bases and J by 5 bases, leaving 12 bases between them. This CDR3 reads CASADSWNEKLFF. CDR3 coding DNA: TGTGCCAGCGCGGACAGTTGGAATGAAAAACTGTTTTTT.